Listed below are T cell receptor beta chains from one sample, sequenced in a study of CD8+ T cells in alopecia areata. Here immunoSEQ multiplex PCR was the method, and the copy in TCRdb shows in-frame clones only, minus some. This table has about 76,000 clones, approximately 28% appearing once. Sequences were derived from CD8+ T cells sorted from blood, sampled at week 4, from a patient treated with tofacitinib. Receptor source: a human donor with alopecia areata. CDR3s include the opening cysteine and the closing phenylalanine or tryptophan.

J | length | V | CDR3
TRBJ1-2 | 12 | TRBV29-1 | CSVERGGQGYTF
TRBJ2-5 | 15 | TRBV4-1 | CASSRGGRSGETQYF
TRBJ2-7 | 12 | TRBV7-9 | CASSAGPYEQYF
TRBJ2-3 | 12 | TRBV29-1 | CSYSGNADTQYF
TRBJ2-4 | 16 | TRBV27 | CASSPRDSVAKNIQYF
TRBJ2-7 | 10 | TRBV20-1 | CSAPLYEQYF
TRBJ2-7 | 13 | TRBV4-1 | CASSQGYGYEQYF
TRBJ1-2 | 15 | TRBV30 | CAWSGMTGEHYGYTF
TRBJ2-3 | 17 | TRBV7-9 | CASSLIRGTGSTDTQYF
TRBJ2-7 | 14 | TRBV6-5 | CASSGLAGEGEQYF
TRBJ1-2 | 13 | TRBV29-1 | CSVEQPIAYGYTF
TRBJ1-5 | 15 | TRBV7-6 | CASSSGTGFNQPQHF
TRBJ2-6 | 18 | TRBV9 | CASSVQGISSGWPNVLTF
TRBJ1-2 | 13 | TRBV5-4 | CASSLGAALGYTF
TRBJ2-7 | 12 | TRBV29-1 | CSVEDPSYEQYF
TRBJ2-5 | 15 | TRBV4-3 | CASSLGTSAQETQYF
TRBJ1-1 | 11 | TRBV5-1 | CASSLGREAFF
TRBJ2-7 | 16 | TRBV4-3 | CASSQAPFGGRGEQYF
TRBJ1-2 | 16 | TRBV9 | CASSVGDSPSGNGYTF
TRBJ2-7 | 14 | TRBV29-1 | CSVKTRDRTYEQYF
TRBJ2-3 | 10 | TRBV7-9 | CASTRDTQYF
TRBJ2-5 | 15 | TRBV9 | CASTRRGVQSETQYF
TRBJ1-5 | 14 | TRBV28 | CASSENRVNQPQHF
TRBJ1-2 | 16 | TRBV9 | CASSVAKTDGSIGYTF
TRBJ2-7 | 14 | TRBV7-9 | CASSFTGDSYEQYF
TRBJ2-7 | 14 | TRBV11-2 | CAILTSGPSYEQYF
TRBJ2-4 | 16 | TRBV4-1 | CASSQGQNRAKNIQYF
TRBJ2-7 | 16 | TRBV7-2 | CASSLSRGGGAYEQYF
TRBJ2-1 | 13 | TRBV25-1 | CARGGPSYNEQFF
TRBJ2-3 | 16 | TRBV7-6 | CASSPGLAGVTDTQYF
TRBJ2-5 | 16 | TRBV18 | CASSPSVQARLETQYF
TRBJ1-2 | 13 | TRBV4-3 | CASSQDRADGYTF
TRBJ2-2 | 14 | TRBV6-1 | CASSKWENTGELFF
TRBJ2-6 | 14 | TRBV4-1 | CASEGQGGTNVLTF
TRBJ1-1 | 11 | TRBV29-1 | CSVGQGTEAFF
TRBJ1-5 | 15 | TRBV7-8 | CASSLTGQLNQPQHF
TRBJ2-1 | 14 | TRBV29-1 | CSVEDRGRVNEQFF
TRBJ1-2 | 15 | TRBV21-1 | CASSKRGQGSGGYTF
TRBJ2-7 | 12 | TRBV11-2 | CASSLVEYEQYF
TRBJ1-5 | 14 | TRBV13 | CASSIGQSNQPQHF
TRBJ2-3 | 16 | TRBV6-1 | CASSEYVGEGTDTQYF
TRBJ1-2 | 15 | TRBV30 | CAWSVPPGGAYGYTF
TRBJ2-2 | 12 | TRBV29-1 | CSWSGKAGELFF
TRBJ2-7 | 13 | TRBV7-2 | CASSSRGSYEQYF
TRBJ2-1 | 12 | TRBV13 | CASSLGGNEQFF
TRBJ1-2 | 11 | TRBV29-1 | CSVDGDAGYTF
TRBJ2-1 | 13 | TRBV27 | CASSLGLVNEQFF
TRBJ2-1 | 13 | TRBV19 | CASSLATFNEQFF
TRBJ2-1 | 14 | TRBV9 | CASSVNRGRDEQFF
TRBJ2-1 | 13 | TRBV7-9 | CASSFSSARGQFF
TRBJ2-2 | 17 | TRBV2 | CASSNTGPYANTGELFF
TRBJ2-3 | 11 | TRBV29-1 | CSVAGEGTQYF
TRBJ1-1 | 16 | TRBV9 | CASSVSRDRENTEAFF
TRBJ2-1 | 13 | TRBV30 | CAWSVSAHNEQFF